The rows below give T cell receptor beta chains drawn from one sample of a study of siplizumab effects on memory and regulatory T cells. Sequenced by immunoSEQ multiplex PCR; TCRdb stores in-frame clones only, minus some. The repertoire includes 45,000 to 50,000 clones, about 90% of them detected once, and about 0.35% sits in the top ten. Sequenced input: naive CD8+ T cells sorted from blood. Receptors originate from a human donor in good health. CDR3s include the opening cysteine and the closing phenylalanine or tryptophan. Each record gives: clone size, V gene, CDR3 length, D gene, J gene, CDR3 DNA, CDR3 protein. The D gene is left open where the match is weak. The listing skips clone size in some rows; elsewhere it reads once, few, many or a size class.

>-|TRBV6-5|13|TRBD1|TRBJ2-2
TGTGCCAGCAGGTGGACAGGGGCCGGGGAGCTGTTTTTT
CASRWTGAGELFF
>once|TRBV5-4|14|TRBD1|TRBJ1-1
TGTGCCAGCAGCTTAATGGACAGGGCCCCCGAAGCTTTCTTT
CASSLMDRAPEAFF
>-|TRBV19|15|-|TRBJ2-3
TGTGCCAGTAGTATAGCAACCAGGGGCGCAGATACGCAGTATTTT
CASSIATRGADTQYF
>-|TRBV29-1|15|TRBD2|TRBJ2-1
TGCAGCGTTGTAATCCGTAGCGGGAGAAGCAATGAGCAGTTCTTC
CSVVIRSGRSNEQFF
>-|TRBV19|13|-|TRBJ1-1
TGTGCCAGTAGTAAGGGCCCGATAGCTGAAGCTTTCTTT
CASSKGPIAEAFF
>-|TRBV19|16|-|TRBJ2-2
TGTGCCAGTAGTTGGGGGACCGGGATTAACACCGGGGAGCTGTTTTTT
CASSWGTGINTGELFF
>-|TRBV27|14|-|TRBJ2-5
TGTGCCAGCAGTTTAGGCAGAGCCCAAGAGACCCAGTACTTC
CASSLGRAQETQYF
>-|TRBV27|13|-|TRBJ1-5
TGTGCCAGCAGTTTGAGTGCAAATCAGCCCCAGCATTTT
CASSLSANQPQHF
>-|TRBV7-2|14|-|TRBJ2-5
TGTGCCAGCAGCCTAGGGTACAGCCAAGAGACCCAGTACTTC
CASSLGYSQETQYF
>-|TRBV5-1|15|-|TRBJ1-5
TGCGCCAGCAGCTTGGTTCCGGGGGAAAGGCAGCCCCAGCATTTT
CASSLVPGERQPQHF
>once|TRBV11-2|15|TRBD1|TRBJ2-1
TGTGCCAGCAGCCTCGGACAGGGAGTTTACAATGAGCAGTTCTTC
CASSLGQGVYNEQFF
>-|TRBV19|14|TRBD2|TRBJ2-7
TGTGCCAGTAGTGGAATAGCGGGAGGAAACGAGCAGTACTTC
CASSGIAGGNEQYF
>-|TRBV28|17|-|TRBJ1-5
TGTGCCAGCAGTTCGCTGGGTGGACTTTATAGCAATCAGCCCCAGCATTTT
CASSSLGGLYSNQPQHF
>-|TRBV6-5|11|-|TRBJ2-2
TGTGCCAGCAGTGCCTCCGGGGAGCTGTTTTTT
CASSASGELFF
>-|TRBV9|14|TRBD2|TRBJ2-1
TGTGCCAGCACCCCTCAGGGGCGGGGGGATGGAAAGTTCTTC
CASTPQGRGDGKFF
>-|TRBV4-1|14|-|TRBJ2-7
TGCGCCAGCAGCCAAGTCGGGGGCTCGTACGAGCAGTACTTC
CASSQVGGSYEQYF
>-|TRBV5-4|14|TRBD1|TRBJ2-5
TGTGCCAGCAGCTTAAGACAGGGTTGGGAGACCCAGTACTTC
CASSLRQGWETQYF
>-|TRBV7-9|15|TRBD2|TRBJ2-7
TGTGCCAGCAGCTCAGTCTTAGCGGGGCACTACGAGCAGTACTTC
CASSSVLAGHYEQYF
>-|TRBV9|14|-|TRBJ2-2
TGTGCCAGCAGCCCAGGGGCAAACACCGGGGAGCTGTTTTTT
CASSPGANTGELFF
>-|TRBV10-3|11|-|TRBJ2-1
TGTGCCATCAGTGGGAATGATGAGCAGTTCTTC
CAISGNDEQFF
>-|TRBV6-5|13|-|TRBJ1-1
TGTGCCAGCAGTTACTCGACTCAGGCTGAAGCTTTCTTT
CASSYSTQAEAFF
>-|TRBV7-3|14|-|TRBJ1-1
TGTGCCAGCAGCCCCCGGGGGGCAGGAACTGAAGCTTTCTTT
CASSPRGAGTEAFF
>-|TRBV11-1|14|TRBD2|TRBJ2-7
TGTGCCAGCAGCTGGACTAGCGACTCCTACGAGCAGTACTTC
CASSWTSDSYEQYF
>-|TRBV4-1|14|-|TRBJ2-7
TGCGCCAGCAGCGAATGGCCCGGGCCCTACGAGCAGTACTTC
CASSEWPGPYEQYF
>-|TRBV6-1|18|-|TRBJ2-1
TGTGCCAGCAGTGAAGATAGGACCGGGGCGGACAACGGGACCGAGCAGTTCTTC
CASSEDRTGADNGTEQFF
>-|TRBV27|14|-|TRBJ2-7
TGTGCCAGCAGGTTCTTATCGGGTTCCTACGAGCAGTACTTC
CASRFLSGSYEQYF
>-|TRBV6-6|13|-|TRBJ2-7
TGTGCCAGCAGCGGACGACCGACTTACGAGCAGTACTTC
CASSGRPTYEQYF
>-|TRBV19|13|TRBD1|TRBJ2-7
TGTGCCACCTTGGGACAGGGGATGGGCGAGCAGTACTTC
CATLGQGMGEQYF
>-|TRBV10-1|10|-|TRBJ2-4
TGCGCCAGCGGAGAAAACATTCAGTACTTC
CASGENIQYF
>few|TRBV4-1|14|TRBD1|TRBJ1-1
TGCGCCAGCAGCCAACGAACAGGGGGCACTGAAGCTTTCTTT
CASSQRTGGTEAFF
>-|TRBV14|16|-|TRBJ1-2
TGTGCCAGCAGCCAAGATCACCCGGCAGGGTACTATGGCTACACCTTC
CASSQDHPAGYYGYTF
>-|TRBV30|13|-|TRBJ2-7
TGTGCCTGGACCCTAGGAGTGAACTACGAGCAGTACTTC
CAWTLGVNYEQYF
>-|TRBV7-9|16|TRBD2|TRBJ2-7
TGTGCCAGCAGCACCCCTAGCGGGAGGCCCTCCTACGAGCAGTACTTC
CASSTPSGRPSYEQYF
>-|TRBV19|14|TRBD2|TRBJ2-7
TGTGCCAGTAAAGCGGCTAGCGGGAGCTACGAGCAGTACTTC
CASKAASGSYEQYF
>once|TRBV14|13|-|TRBJ2-3
TGTGCCAGCAGCCCTCTACAGGCAGATACGCAGTATTTT
CASSPLQADTQYF
>-|TRBV5-1|14|-|TRBJ2-7
TGCGCCAGCAGCTTGGTGCAGGACTCCTACGAGCAGTACTTC
CASSLVQDSYEQYF
>-|TRBV27|12|-|TRBJ2-7
TGTGCCAGCAGTCCCCAGGGCTACGAGCAGTACTTC
CASSPQGYEQYF